Included here is one TCR beta chain sequence, with context. Its specificity is not known. These data belong to a study of neoadjuvant anti-PD-1 for oral cavity cancer. Broader study findings: Pretreatment Treg/Th17 ratio correlated inversely with post-treatment tumor clonality.

The time point here: after neoadjuvant nivolumab, at surgical resection. The CDR3 spans 15 residues. Per the germline V gene, CDR1 is LGHNA and CDR2 is YSLEER. V was trimmed by 5 bases and J by 1 base, leaving 12 bases between them. The data were produced by immunoSEQ multiplex PCR, yet TCRdb's version contains in-frame clones alone and is incomplete. This table holds about 15,000 clones, around 34% found once. This TCR was sampled from a person aged 40-85 years with oral cavity squamous cell carcinoma. This material consisted of tumor tissue, taken after nivolumab (anti-PD-1) treatment. The chain has TRBV4-3 and TRBJ1-3; D unresolved. This CDR3 reads CASSSQVGSGNTIYF. CDR3 DNA: TGCGCCAGCAGCTCACAAGTCGGTTCTGGAAACACCATATATTTT.